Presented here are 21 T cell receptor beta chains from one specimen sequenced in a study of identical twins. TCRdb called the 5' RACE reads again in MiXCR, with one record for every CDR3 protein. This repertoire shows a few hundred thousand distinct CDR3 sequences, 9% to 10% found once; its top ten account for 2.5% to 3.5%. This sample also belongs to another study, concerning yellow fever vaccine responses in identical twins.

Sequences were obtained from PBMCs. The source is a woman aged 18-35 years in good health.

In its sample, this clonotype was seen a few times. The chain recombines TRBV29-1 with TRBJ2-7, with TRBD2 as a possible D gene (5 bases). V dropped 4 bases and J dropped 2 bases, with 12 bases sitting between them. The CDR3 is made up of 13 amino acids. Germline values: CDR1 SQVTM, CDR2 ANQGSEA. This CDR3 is CSVVTGNTYEQYF. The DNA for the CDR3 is TGCAGCGTTGTAACGGGAAACACCTACGAGCAGTACTTC.

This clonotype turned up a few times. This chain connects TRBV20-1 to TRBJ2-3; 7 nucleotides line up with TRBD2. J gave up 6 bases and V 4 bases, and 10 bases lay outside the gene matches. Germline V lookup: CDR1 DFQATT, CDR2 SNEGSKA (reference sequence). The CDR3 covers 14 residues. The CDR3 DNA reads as TGCAGTGCTACCGGGGGGAAAGTATCGGATACGCAGTATTTT. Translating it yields CSATGGKVSDTQYF.

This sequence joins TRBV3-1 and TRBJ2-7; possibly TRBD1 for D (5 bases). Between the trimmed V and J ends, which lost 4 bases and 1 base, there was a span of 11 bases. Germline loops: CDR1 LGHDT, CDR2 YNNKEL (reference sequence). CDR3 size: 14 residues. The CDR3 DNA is TGTGCCAGCAGCCTCTTGGGGCTTTCCTACGAGCAGTACTTC. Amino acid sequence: CASSLLGLSYEQYF.

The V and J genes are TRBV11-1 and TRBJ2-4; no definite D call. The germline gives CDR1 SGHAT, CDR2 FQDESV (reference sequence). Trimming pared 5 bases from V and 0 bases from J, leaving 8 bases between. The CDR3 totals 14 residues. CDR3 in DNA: TGTGCCAGCAGCCTGACCCAAGCCAAAAACATTCAGTACTTC. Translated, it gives CASSLTQAKNIQYF.

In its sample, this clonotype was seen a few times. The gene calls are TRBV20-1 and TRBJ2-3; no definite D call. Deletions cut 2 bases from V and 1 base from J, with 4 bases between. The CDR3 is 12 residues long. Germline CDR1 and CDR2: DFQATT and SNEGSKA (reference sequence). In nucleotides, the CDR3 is TGCAGTGCTAGACAGGGCACAGATACGCAGTATTTT. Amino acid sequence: CSARQGTDTQYF.

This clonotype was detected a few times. As DNA, the CDR3 is TGCAGTGCTAGAGAACTGGGATTTAATGAAAAACTGTTTTTT. It yields the protein CSARELGFNEKLFF. The chain couples TRBV20-1 to TRBJ1-4; D is undetermined. V lost 0 bases to trimming and J lost 4 bases, with 9 bases between them. This CDR3 comprises 14 residues. CDR1 DFQATT and CDR2 SNEGSKA come from the germline V gene (reference sequence).

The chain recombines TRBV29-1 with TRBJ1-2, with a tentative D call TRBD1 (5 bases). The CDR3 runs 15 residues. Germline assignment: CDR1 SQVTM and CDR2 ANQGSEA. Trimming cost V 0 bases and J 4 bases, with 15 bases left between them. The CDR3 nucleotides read TGCAGCGTTGAAGATCGGGGCCCTGATGGCTATGGCTACACCTTC. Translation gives CSVEDRGPDGYGYTF.

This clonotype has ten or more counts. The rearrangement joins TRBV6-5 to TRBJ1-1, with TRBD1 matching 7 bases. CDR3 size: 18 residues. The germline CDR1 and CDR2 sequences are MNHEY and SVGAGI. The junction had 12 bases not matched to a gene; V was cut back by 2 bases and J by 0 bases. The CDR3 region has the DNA TGTGCCAGCAGTTACCGAGATTTAAGAGGGACAGTGAACACTGAAGCTTTCTTT. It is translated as CASSYRDLRGTVNTEAFF.

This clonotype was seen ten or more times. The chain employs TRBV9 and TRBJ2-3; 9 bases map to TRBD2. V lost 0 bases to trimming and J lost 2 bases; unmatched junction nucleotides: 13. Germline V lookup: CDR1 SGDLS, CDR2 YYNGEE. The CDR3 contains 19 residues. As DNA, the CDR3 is TGTGCCAGCAGCGTAGCGCCAGCGGGGGGCCATACAACCACAGATACGCAGTATTTT. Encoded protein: CASSVAPAGGHTTTDTQYF.

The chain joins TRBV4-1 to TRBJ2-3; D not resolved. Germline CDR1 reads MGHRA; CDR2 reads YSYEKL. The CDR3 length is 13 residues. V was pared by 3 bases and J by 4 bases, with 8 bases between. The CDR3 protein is CASSHLGADTQYF. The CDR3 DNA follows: TGCGCCAGCAGCCACCTAGGCGCAGATACGCAGTATTTT.

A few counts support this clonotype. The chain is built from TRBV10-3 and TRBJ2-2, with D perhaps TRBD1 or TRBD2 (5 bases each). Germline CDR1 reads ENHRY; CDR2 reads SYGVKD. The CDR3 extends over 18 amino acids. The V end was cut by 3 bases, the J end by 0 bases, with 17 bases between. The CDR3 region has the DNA TGTGCCATCAGTGACCCGAGGGTTAAGGACACGAACACCGGGGAGCTGTTTTTT. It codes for CAISDPRVKDTNTGELFF.

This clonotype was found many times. The chain's CDR3 is CASKNSDQPQHF. The CDR3 bases are TGTGCCAGCAAAAACAGCGATCAGCCCCAGCATTTT. The chain couples TRBV6-2 or TRBV6-3 to TRBJ1-5, with D hard to call. Trimming cost V 7 bases and J 5 bases, with 9 bases left between them. Germline assignment: CDR1 MNHEY and CDR2 SVGEGT. There are 12 residues in the CDR3.

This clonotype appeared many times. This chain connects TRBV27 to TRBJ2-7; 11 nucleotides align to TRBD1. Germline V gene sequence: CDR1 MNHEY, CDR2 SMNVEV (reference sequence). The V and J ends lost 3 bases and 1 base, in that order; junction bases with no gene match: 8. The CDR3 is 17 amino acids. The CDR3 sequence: CASSFRTGGEKSYEQYF. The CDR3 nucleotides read TGTGCCAGCAGTTTTAGGACAGGGGGCGAAAAGTCCTACGAGCAGTACTTC.

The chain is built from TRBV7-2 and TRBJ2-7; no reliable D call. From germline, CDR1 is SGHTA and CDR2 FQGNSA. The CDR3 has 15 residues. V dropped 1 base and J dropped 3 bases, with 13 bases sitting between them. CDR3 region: CASSLVRTAIYEQYF. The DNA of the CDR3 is TGTGCCAGCAGCTTAGTCCGGACGGCGATCTACGAGCAGTACTTC.

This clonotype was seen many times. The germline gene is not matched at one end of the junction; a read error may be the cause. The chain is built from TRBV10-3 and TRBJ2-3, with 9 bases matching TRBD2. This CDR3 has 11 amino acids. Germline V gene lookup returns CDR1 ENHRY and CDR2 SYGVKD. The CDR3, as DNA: TGTGCCATCAGTGATGAGCGGGGGGCTATATTT. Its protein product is CAISDERGAIF.

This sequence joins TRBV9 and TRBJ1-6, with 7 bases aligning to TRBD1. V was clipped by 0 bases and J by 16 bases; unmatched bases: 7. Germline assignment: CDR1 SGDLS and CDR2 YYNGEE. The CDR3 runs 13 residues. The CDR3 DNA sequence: TGTGCCAGCAGCGTAGGACAAGGGGGACAGCTCCACTTT. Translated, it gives CASSVGQGGQLHF.

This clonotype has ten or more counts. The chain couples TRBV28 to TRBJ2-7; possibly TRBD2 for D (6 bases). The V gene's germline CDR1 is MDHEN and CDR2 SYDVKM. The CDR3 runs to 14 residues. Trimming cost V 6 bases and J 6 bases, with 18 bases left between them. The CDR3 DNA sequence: TGTGCCAGCAGAGACGGAGGGATTCCCCGCGAGCAGTACTTC. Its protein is CASRDGGIPREQYF.

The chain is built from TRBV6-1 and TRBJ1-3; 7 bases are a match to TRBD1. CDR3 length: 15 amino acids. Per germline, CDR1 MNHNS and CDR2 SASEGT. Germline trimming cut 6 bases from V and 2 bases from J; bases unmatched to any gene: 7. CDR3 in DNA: TGTGCCAGCAGCCCCTCCGACAGGGCTGGAAACACCATATATTTT. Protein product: CASSPSDRAGNTIYF.

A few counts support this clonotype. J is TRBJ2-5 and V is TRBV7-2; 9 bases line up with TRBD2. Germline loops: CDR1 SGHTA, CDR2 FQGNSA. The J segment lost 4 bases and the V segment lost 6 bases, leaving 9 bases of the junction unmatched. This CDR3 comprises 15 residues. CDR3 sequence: CASRVAGAQLETQYF. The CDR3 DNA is TGTGCCAGCAGGGTAGCGGGAGCTCAGTTAGAGACCCAGTACTTC.

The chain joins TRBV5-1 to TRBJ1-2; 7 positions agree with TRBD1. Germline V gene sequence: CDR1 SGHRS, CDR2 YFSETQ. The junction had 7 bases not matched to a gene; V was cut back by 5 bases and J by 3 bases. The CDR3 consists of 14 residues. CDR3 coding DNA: TGCGCCAGCAGACCTCCCGGGACAGACTATGGCTACACCTTC. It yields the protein CASRPPGTDYGYTF.

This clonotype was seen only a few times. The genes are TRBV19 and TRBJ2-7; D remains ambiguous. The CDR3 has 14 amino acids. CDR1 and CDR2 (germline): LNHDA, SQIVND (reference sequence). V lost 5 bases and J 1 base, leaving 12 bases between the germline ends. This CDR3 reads CASSVSSGSYEQYF. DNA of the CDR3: TGTGCCAGTAGTGTCTCCTCCGGATCCTACGAGCAGTACTTC.